This TCR beta chain was found in a study of Tregs in tolerant kidney transplant recipients. Study as a whole: A roughly 3-day belatacept mixed lymphocyte reaction, sometimes plus 5-day graft donor restimulation, preceded CD4+CD25+CD127- sorting.

TCRdb's table, derived via immunoSEQ multiplex PCR, lists solely in-frame clones and lacks some. The sample records approximately 45,000 clones, roughly 95% being singletons. With respect to this clone: The antigen remains unidentified.

Germline trimming cut 7 bases from V and 2 bases from J; bases unmatched to any gene: 7. This CDR3 is 15 amino acids long. Germline V gives CDR1 SNHLY, CDR2 FYNNEI. The receptor was isolated from a human donor in good health. Input material: Tregs from blood cultured with allogeneic cells. This rearrangement joins TRBV2 to TRBJ2-2; the match to TRBD1 covers 7 bases. CDR3 in amino acids: CASKSDRANTGELFF. CDR3 nucleotides: TGTGCCAGCAAATCCGACAGGGCCAACACCGGGGAGCTGTTTTTT.